The present TCR beta chain was sequenced within a study of T-cell memory formation after mild COVID-19. Findings and limits, study-wide: Clones that shrank (day 15 to 85) were balanced CD4/CD8, whereas later expanders leaned CD4+.

Barcoded TCR alpha and TCR beta cDNA libraries with UMIs came from 5'RACE using constant-segment primers. TCRdb re-derived calls from the 5' RACE reads in MiXCR, one entry per CDR3 protein. In the table there are around 370,000 distinct CDR3 sequences, more than 20% of which are singletons. This clonotype was seen a few times. The antigen is not known. This CDR3 is 15 amino acids long. With 3 bases removed from V and 2 bases from J, the gap between germline ends came to 8 bases. CDR1 is SGHVS, CDR2 FNYEAQ, per germline. The sequence was collected from an adult woman who had mild COVID-19 (a few samples of this study predate the infection). Cell type and time point are not known. The sequenced sample was PBMCs or a T cell subset sorted from them (not recorded which). The genes are TRBV7-6 and TRBJ2-6, with D perhaps matching TRBD1 (5 bases). The CDR3 DNA sequence: TGTGCCAGCAGCTTCGGCAGGGCTGGGGCCAACGTCCTGACTTTC. Translated, it gives CASSFGRAGANVLTF.